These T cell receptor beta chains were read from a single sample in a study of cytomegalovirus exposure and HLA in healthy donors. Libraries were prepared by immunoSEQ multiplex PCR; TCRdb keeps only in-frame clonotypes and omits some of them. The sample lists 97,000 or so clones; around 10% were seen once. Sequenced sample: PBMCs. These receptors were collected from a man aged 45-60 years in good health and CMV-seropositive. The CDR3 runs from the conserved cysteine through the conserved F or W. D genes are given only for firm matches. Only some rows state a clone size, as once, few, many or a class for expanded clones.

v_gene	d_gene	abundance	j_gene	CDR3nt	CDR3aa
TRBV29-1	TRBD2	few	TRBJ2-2	TGCAGCGGTATGACTAGCGGGGGGAACACCGGGGAGCTGTTTTTT	CSGMTSGGNTGELFF
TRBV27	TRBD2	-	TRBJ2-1	TGTGCCAGCAGTTCTCTAGCGGGAAGGAGCAATGAGCAGTTCTTC	CASSSLAGRSNEQFF
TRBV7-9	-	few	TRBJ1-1	TGTGCCAGCAGCGGGGCGAAGAACACTGAAGCTTTCTTT	CASSGAKNTEAFF
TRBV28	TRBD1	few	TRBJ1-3	TGTGCCAGCAGGGGACAGGCCAGCTCTGGAAACACCATATATTTT	CASRGQASSGNTIYF
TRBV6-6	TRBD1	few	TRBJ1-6	TGTGCCAGCAGTGCCGACAGGGCCAGGGGGAATTCACCCCTCCACTTT	CASSADRARGNSPLHF
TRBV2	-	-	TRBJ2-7	TGTGCCAGCACGGGTGTGTGGGAGCAGTACTTC	CASTGVWEQYF
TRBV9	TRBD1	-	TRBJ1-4	TGTGCCAGCAGCGTAGGGACAGGGAAGTATGAAAAACTGTTTTTT	CASSVGTGKYEKLFF
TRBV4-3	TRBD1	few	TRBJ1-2	TGCGCCAGCAGCCAAGAAGGGGACAGGGGGCTTGGCTACACCTTC	CASSQEGDRGLGYTF
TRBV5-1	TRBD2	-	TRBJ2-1	TGCGCCAGCAGCTCCGGGAGGGGCCCTTACAATGAGCAGTTCTTC	CASSSGRGPYNEQFF
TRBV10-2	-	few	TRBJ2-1	TGCGCCAGCAGTGATCGGGGGGCGAGGTTCAATGAGCAGTTCTTC	CASSDRGARFNEQFF
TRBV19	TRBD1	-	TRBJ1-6	TGTGCCAGTAGTGCCGGGACAGGGAATGGTGGTCGCTCACCCCTCCACTTT	CASSAGTGNGGRSPLHF
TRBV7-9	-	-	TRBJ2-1	TGTGCCAGCAGATTGGGGGGTTGGCAGTTCTTC	CASRLGGWQFF
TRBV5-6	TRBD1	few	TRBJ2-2	TGCGCCAGCAGCCCCGGGACAGTCAACACCGGGGAGCTGTTTTTT	CASSPGTVNTGELFF
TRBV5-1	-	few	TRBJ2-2	TGCGCCAGCAGCTTGCCCGCTACGAACACCGGGGAGCTGTTTTTT	CASSLPATNTGELFF
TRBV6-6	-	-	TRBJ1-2	TGTGCCAGCAGTTACGGGGGACTTACAGCTAACTATGGCTACACCTTC	CASSYGGLTANYGYTF
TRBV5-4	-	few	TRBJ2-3	TGTGCCAGCAGCTTGAAGGCGGGCACAGATACGCAGTATTTT	CASSLKAGTDTQYF
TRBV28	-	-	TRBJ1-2	TGTGCCAGCAGCCTTCCCAGGGGCCTGGGCTATGGCTACACCTTC	CASSLPRGLGYGYTF
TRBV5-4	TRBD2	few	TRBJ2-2	TGTGCCAGCAGCTCTGAGGCTAGCGGATACACCGGGGAGCTGTTTTTT	CASSSEASGYTGELFF
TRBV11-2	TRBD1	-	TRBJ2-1	TGTGCCAGCAGCTACCGGGACAGGGGAGTGCTGTTCTTC	CASSYRDRGVLFF
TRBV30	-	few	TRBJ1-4	TGTGCCTTCGCCAGGGATGCAACTAATGAAAAACTGTTTTTT	CAFARDATNEKLFF
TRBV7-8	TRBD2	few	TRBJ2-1	TGTGCCAGCAGCCCAGGACTAGCGGGGGCTTTGCTCCTACAAGGGCAGTTCTTC	CASSPGLAGALLLQGQFF
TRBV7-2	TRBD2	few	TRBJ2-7	TGTGCCAGCAGCTTAGCAAATTTTCGTGCTAGCGGAAGGAGCTCCTACGAGCAGTACTTC	CASSLANFRASGRSSYEQYF
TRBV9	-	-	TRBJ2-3	TGTGCCAGCAGGCCCGGCGGAAAGGCCGACCGAGCGGATACGCAGTATTTT	CASRPGGKADRADTQYF
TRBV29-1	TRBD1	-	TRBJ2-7	TGCAGCGTTAGACAGGGGGCTGCCTACGAGCAGTACTTC	CSVRQGAAYEQYF
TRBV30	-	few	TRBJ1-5	TGTGCCTGGAGTGTAATGGCAGGAAATCAGCCCCAGCATTTT	CAWSVMAGNQPQHF
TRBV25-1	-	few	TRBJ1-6	TGTGCCAGCCGCGATACTTATAATTCACCCCTCCACTTT	CASRDTYNSPLHF
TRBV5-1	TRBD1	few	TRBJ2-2	TGCGCCAGCAGTCGGGGACAGACGAACACCGGGGAGCTGTTTTTT	CASSRGQTNTGELFF
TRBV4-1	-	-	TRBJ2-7	TGCGCCAGCAGCCAAGATTCGAACAGGCTAACCTACGAGCAGTACTTC	CASSQDSNRLTYEQYF
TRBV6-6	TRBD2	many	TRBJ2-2	TGTGCCAGCAGCCAGACTAGCGGGCCGAACACCGGGGAGCTGTTTTTT	CASSQTSGPNTGELFF
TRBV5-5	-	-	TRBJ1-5	TGTGCCAGCAGCCGGGACACAACCAGCAATCAGCCCCAGCATTTT	CASSRDTTSNQPQHF
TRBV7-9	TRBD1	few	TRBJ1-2	TGTGCCAGCAGCCCAATGGGACAGGGGGCGCGCTATGGCTACACCTTC	CASSPMGQGARYGYTF